The text below deals with one T cell receptor beta chain. As yet, its antigen is unknown. These data come from a study of CD8+ T cells in alopecia areata. Study-level information: Tofacitinib lasted 6 to 18 months, then 6 months off drug.

Extracted RNA was reverse transcribed, and the resulting cDNA served as sequencing template. TCRdb keeps only in-frame clones here, not all; method: immunoSEQ multiplex PCR. The table shows 180,000 or so clones, with approximately 62% occurring only once. The CDR3 sequence is 16 residues long. V dropped 3 bases and J dropped 6 bases, with 21 bases sitting between them. Germline V gene sequence: CDR1 SGDLS, CDR2 YYNGEE. General study points: Lesional scalp displayed greater clonality than normal scalp, most notably in alopecia totalis/universalis.

Sequencing used CD4+ T cells sorted from blood, obtained at week 0. The receptor was isolated from a human donor with alopecia areata. This chain uses TRBV9 with TRBJ1-2, with D perhaps matching TRBD1 (6 bases). The DNA of the CDR3 is TGTGCCAGCAGCGCCCCGAATCCCAGGGGACTTAATGGCTACACCTTC. Its translation: CASSAPNPRGLNGYTF.